The rows below give T cell receptor beta chains drawn from one sample of a study of beta chain features in type 1 diabetes. Using immunoSEQ multiplex PCR, the repertoire was profiled, and TCRdb retains in-frame clones only, with some absent. Of roughly 260,000 clones listed, roughly a tenth are singletons. The sample taken for sequencing was naive CD4+ T cells from blood. These receptors were collected from a man in his thirties or forties with type 1 diabetes. CDR3s include the opening cysteine and the closing phenylalanine or tryptophan. The D gene is left open where the match is weak. Rows may omit the clone size; those that give it use once, few, many or a size class.

D gene	clone size	V gene	J gene	CDR3 DNA	CDR3 protein
TRBD1	few	TRBV4-3	TRBJ1-4	TGCGCCAGCAGCCCTAGGGGACAGAGGGGAGAAAAACTGTTTTTT	CASSPRGQRGEKLFF
TRBD1	few	TRBV29-1	TRBJ2-7	TGCAGCGTCGGGACAGCCAGGCGCGAGCAGTACTTC	CSVGTARREQYF
NA	NA	TRBV15	TRBJ2-7	TGTGCCACCAGCCTCCGACTGGACTCCTACGAGCAGTACTTC	CATSLRLDSYEQYF
NA	NA	TRBV30	TRBJ1-6	TGTGCCTGGAGTGTAATCGCAGGGGCCGTACCCCTCCACTTT	CAWSVIAGAVPLHF
NA	few	TRBV6-5	TRBJ2-2	TGTGCCAGCAGTTTCAACTGGACACCCGGGGAGCTGTTTTTT	CASSFNWTPGELFF
TRBD1	few	TRBV25-1	TRBJ2-7	TGTGCCAGCAGTGAAAATCGACAGGGTTCCTACGAGCAGTACTTC	CASSENRQGSYEQYF
TRBD1	NA	TRBV12-5	TRBJ1-1	TGTGCTAGTGCGGGACAGACGGGTCCTGAAGCTTTCTTT	CASAGQTGPEAFF
TRBD1	NA	TRBV30	TRBJ1-6	TGTGCCTGGACAGGACAGGAGTTTTCACCCCTCCACTTT	CAWTGQEFSPLHF
NA	few	TRBV7-9	TRBJ1-1	TGTGCCAGCAGCTCCGGACAGAGTGAAGCTTTCTTT	CASSSGQSEAFF
NA	NA	TRBV5-1	TRBJ2-7	TGCGCCAGCAGCCCCCCCGGACAGAGCTCCTACGAGCAGTACTTC	CASSPPGQSSYEQYF
NA	NA	TRBV30	TRBJ2-5	TGTGCCTGGAGTGTAAAGGGGCAAGAGACCCAGTACTTC	CAWSVKGQETQYF
NA	NA	TRBV4-2	TRBJ2-5	TGTGCCAGCAGCCAAGGATGGGGAGACCAAGAGACCCAGTACTTC	CASSQGWGDQETQYF
TRBD1	NA	TRBV11-3	TRBJ2-1	TGTGCCAGCAGCACAGGACAGGGTAGGCACAATGAGCAGTTCTTC	CASSTGQGRHNEQFF
NA	NA	TRBV2	TRBJ2-7	TGTGCCAGCAGGGAGGACAGCCTTTCTGCGCAGTACTTC	CASREDSLSAQYF
NA	few	TRBV7-2	TRBJ1-1	TGTGCCAGCAGACCCGGGTGGAACACTGAAGCTTTCTTT	CASRPGWNTEAFF
TRBD1	NA	TRBV2	TRBJ1-2	TGTGCCAGCAGGGCTAGACAGGGAGACTATGGCTACACCTTC	CASRARQGDYGYTF
NA	NA	TRBV5-1	TRBJ1-1	TGCGCCAGCAGCTTGGATCCCAGGGGGAACACTGAAGCTTTCTTT	CASSLDPRGNTEAFF
NA	few	TRBV19	TRBJ1-2	TGTGCCAGTACCCGGGACACAGCTAACTATGGCTACACCTTC	CASTRDTANYGYTF
NA	few	TRBV2	TRBJ1-1	TGTGCCAGCAGTGAGGGGGGGACTGAAGCTTTCTTT	CASSEGGTEAFF
TRBD1	few	TRBV4-1	TRBJ1-2	TGCGCCAGCAGCCAAGATAGAACAAGGACAGGGGGCCAAAAGGGCTATGGCTACACCTTC	CASSQDRTRTGGQKGYGYTF
NA	few	TRBV5-1	TRBJ2-6	TGCGCCAGCAGCTCCGGTCCTTCGGGGTCTGGGGCCAACGTCCTGACTTTC	CASSSGPSGSGANVLTF
NA	NA	TRBV29-1	TRBJ2-7	TGCAGCGTTGACGGACGGGACTCCTACGAGCAGTACTTC	CSVDGRDSYEQYF
TRBD2	NA	TRBV4-1	TRBJ2-1	TGCGCCAGCAGCTCACTAGCGGGGGTGAATGAGCAGTTCTTC	CASSSLAGVNEQFF
NA	NA	TRBV7-9	TRBJ1-6	TGTGCCAGCAGCTTAGGGACAGCAGGGAATTCACCCCTCCACTTT	CASSLGTAGNSPLHF
NA	few	TRBV6-4	TRBJ2-1	TGTGCCAGCGGATTGGGTAGCATCTACAATGAGCAGTTCTTC	CASGLGSIYNEQFF
TRBD2	few	TRBV29-1	TRBJ2-1	TGCAGCGTTGAAGATAGGCGGGGGGGCCTCAATGAGCAGTTCTTC	CSVEDRRGGLNEQFF
TRBD2	few	TRBV15	TRBJ2-1	TGTGCCACCAGCAGATCCGGGACTAGCGGCACGGGGGGCTACAATGAGCAGTTCTTC	CATSRSGTSGTGGYNEQFF
TRBD1	NA	TRBV18	TRBJ2-5	TGTGCCAGCTCAGACCGGGACAGGGGTTCGTGGGAGCAGTACTTC	CASSDRDRGSWEQYF
TRBD1	few	TRBV30	TRBJ2-7	TGTGCCTGGACTAAGGGACAGGGCACCTACGAGCAGTACTTC	CAWTKGQGTYEQYF
NA	NA	TRBV9	TRBJ1-1	TGTGCCAGCAGCTACAACAGGGACACTGAAGCTTTCTTT	CASSYNRDTEAFF
NA	few	TRBV19	TRBJ1-2	TGTGCCAGCTCGGGTCCAGCGGGGGCTGATATTGGCTACACCTTC	CASSGPAGADIGYTF